One and the same sample provided the 21 T cell receptor beta chains below, sequenced in a study of breast tumors, draining lymph nodes, adjacent tissues (TCRdb year 2016). Lymph node samples came from the axillary draining lymph nodes of breast cancer patients. Preparation of the library involved multiplex PCR. The instrument was an Illumina HiSeq 2000. TCRdb trimmed public reads at Q25 via fastp, called clones via MiXCR and kept in-frame beta chains. Rows with one shared CDR3 protein collapse into an entry with the most common genes and DNA. The sample contains some 140,000 distinct CDR3 sequences, 21% of them found a single time. Jointly, the top ten make up about 2.2% of the sample. The sequencing sample was made of axillary lymph node tissue. All receptors come from a female donor with breast cancer. Some clones in this sample may be carry-over from other donors' samples.

This clonotype was counted at least ten times. The chain couples TRBV29-1 to TRBJ2-3; D might be TRBD1 (6 bases). CDR3 size: 14 residues. Deletions cut 3 bases from V and 0 bases from J, with 10 bases between. Per germline, CDR1 SQVTM and CDR2 ANQGSEA. The CDR3 spells CSVDLGQSTDTQYF. CDR3 in DNA: TGCAGCGTTGACTTGGGACAAAGCACAGATACGCAGTATTTT.

This clonotype was counted many times. V gene TRBV24-1 combines with J gene TRBJ2-3; D is undetermined. The CDR3 is made up of 14 amino acids. CDR1 is KGHDR, CDR2 SFDVKD, per germline. V lost 3 bases and J lost 6, with 12 bases in between. The CDR3 sequence: CATSDVYPEDTQYF. In DNA, the CDR3 is TGTGCCACCAGTGATGTCTACCCAGAGGATACGCAGTATTTT.

This clonotype was recorded many times. The genes are TRBV29-1 and TRBJ2-2; 8 bases align to TRBD2. CDR1 SQVTM and CDR2 ANQGSEA come from the germline V gene. V gave up 8 bases and J gave up 0 bases; unmatched junction bases: 5. The CDR3 extends over 14 amino acids. CDR3 residues: CSPGLASNTGELFF. CDR3 nucleotides: TGCAGCCCCGGACTAGCCTCGAACACCGGGGAGCTGTTTTTT.

The chain employs TRBV7-9 and TRBJ2-5, with D possibly TRBD2 on 7 matching bases. The germline V and J ends were trimmed by 5 bases and 5 bases, with 21 bases remaining between them. The CDR3 is made up of 16 amino acids. Germline loops: CDR1 SEHNR, CDR2 FQNEAQ (reference sequence). CDR3 nucleotide sequence: TGTGCCAGCAGCGGGGGGGCAGGGAGGTTCCGGGAGACCCAGTACTTC. The encoded protein is CASSGGAGRFRETQYF.

Ten or more counts support this clonotype. The chain combines TRBV19 with TRBJ1-2; maybe TRBD1 (5 bases). Germline lookup yields CDR1 LNHDA and CDR2 SQIVND (reference sequence). The CDR3 loop spans 12 amino acids. Trimming shortened V by 3 bases and J by 8 bases, and 10 bases separated the two germline ends. CDR3 region: CASSIRGSGYTF. CDR3 bases: TGTGCCAGTAGTATTCGGGGGAGCGGCTACACCTTC.

This clonotype was counted many times. The V call is TRBV28, the J call TRBJ2-3; D remains ambiguous. Germline V gene sequence: CDR1 MDHEN, CDR2 SYDVKM. V was pared by 8 bases and J by 0 bases, with 3 bases between. The CDR3 has 11 residues. Here the CDR3 reads CASLSTDTQYF. The DNA for the CDR3 is TGTGCCAGCCTTAGCACAGATACGCAGTATTTT.

This clonotype has ten or more counts. CDR3 DNA sequence: TGTGCCAGCAGCTTTAGGCAGGGTAACACCGGGGAGCTGTTTTTT. This translates into CASSFRQGNTGELFF. This chain links TRBV5-4 with TRBJ2-2; a weak D match, TRBD1 (5 bases). V lost 2 bases to trimming and J lost 2 bases, with 10 bases between them. The CDR3 contains 15 residues. The germline V gene has CDR1 SGHNT and CDR2 YYREEE (reference sequence).

This clonotype came up many times. V and J are TRBV15 and TRBJ2-3; D is uncertain. Trimming took off 8 bases at V and 3 bases at J, with 12 bases between the two ends. This CDR3 spans 13 amino acids. Germline lookup yields CDR1 LNHNV and CDR2 YYDKDF (reference sequence). CDR3 in DNA: TGTGCCACCTCCAACAGTATGACAGATACGCAGTATTTT. Protein product: CATSNSMTDTQYF. The whole variable domain, filled in from reference TRBV15 and TRBJ2-3, reads DAMVIQNPRYQVTQFGKPVTLSCSQTLNHNVMYWYQQKSSQAPKLLFHYYDKDFNNEADTPDNFQSRRPNTSFCFLDIRSPGLGDTAMYLCATSNSMTDTQYFGPGTRLTVL.

This clonotype appeared a few times. The chain has TRBV15 and TRBJ2-3; 9 bases are a match to TRBD2. Germline V CDR1 and CDR2: LNHNV, YYDKDF (reference sequence). The CDR3 is made up of 16 amino acids. Losses at the gene ends were 1 base for V and 4 bases for J; bases not matched to a gene: 6. The CDR3 loop is CATSRGASGTADTQYF. For the CDR3, the DNA is TGTGCCACCAGCAGAGGGGCTAGCGGGACCGCAGATACGCAGTATTTT.

This clonotype showed up many times. V is TRBV5-1 and J is TRBJ2-6, with a possible D match to TRBD1 (5 bases). The CDR3 contains 16 residues. Trimming removed 0 bases from V and 1 base from J, with 8 bases in between. Per germline, CDR1 SGHRS and CDR2 YFSETQ. The CDR3 loop reads CASSLAGYSGANVLTF. The CDR3 DNA sequence: TGCGCCAGCAGCTTGGCAGGGTATTCTGGGGCCAACGTCCTGACTTTC.

Comments on this clonotype: This may stem from a read error, because a much larger clone lies one nucleotide away. V usage is TRBV5-4 and J usage is TRBJ2-3, with D maybe TRBD2 (6 bases). This CDR3 comprises 15 residues. Germline CDR1 is SGHNT and CDR2 is YYREEE (reference sequence). The DNA of the CDR3 is TGTGCCAGCAGCTCGAGACTAGAGGGCACAGATACGCGGTATTTT. It codes for CASSSRLEGTDTRYF.

This clonotype was seen ten or more times. The chain recombines TRBV7-9 with TRBJ2-1; tentatively, D is TRBD1 (6 bases). Germline V gene lookup returns CDR1 SEHNR and CDR2 FQNEAQ (reference sequence). V lost 0 bases and J 8 bases, leaving 17 bases between the germline ends. The length of the CDR3 is 16 residues. The CDR3 spells CASSLATPGHWDEQFF. CDR3 bases: TGTGCCAGCAGCTTAGCTACTCCGGGACACTGGGATGAGCAGTTCTTC.

This clonotype was observed many times. The chain couples TRBV20-1 to TRBJ2-1, with 8 bases identical to TRBD2. CDR1 is DFQATT and CDR2 is SNEGSKA in the germline V gene (reference sequence). The CDR3 sequence is 13 residues long. V was clipped by 5 bases and J by 8 bases; unmatched bases: 8. The CDR3 DNA sequence: TGCAGTGCTCCCGGGAGGGCCCGGGATGAGCAGTTCTTC. Translation gives CSAPGRARDEQFF.

Turning to this clonotype: A read error is possible here, since a much larger clone lies one base away. CDR3 protein: CASSFPYKQYF. In nucleotides, the CDR3 is TGTGCCAGCAGTTTCCCTTACAAGCAGTACTTC. The gene calls are TRBV27 and TRBJ2-7; D unclear. This CDR3 contains 11 residues. Germline V lookup: CDR1 MNHEY, CDR2 SMNVEV (reference sequence). The V end was cut by 3 bases, the J end by 8 bases, with 8 bases between.

The table lists this clonotype with many counts. This rearrangement joins TRBV6-1 to TRBJ2-7; no clear D gene. CDR1 MNHNS and CDR2 SASEGT come from the germline V gene. The CDR3 has 14 amino acids. The ends were cut back, 7 bases at V and 4 bases at J, with 17 bases in the middle. CDR3 loop: CASTEGPVLYEQYF. The CDR3 DNA reads TGTGCCAGCACAGAAGGTCCCGTCCTTTACGAGCAGTACTTC.

This clonotype has at least ten counts. V usage is TRBV6-1 and J usage is TRBJ2-7, with a weak D call TRBD2 (6 bases). Deletions cut 0 bases from V and 3 bases from J, with 9 bases between. Germline V CDR1 and CDR2: MNHNS, SASEGT. This CDR3 contains 14 residues. The CDR3 region is CASSEAAGSYEQYF. The CDR3 DNA reads as TGTGCCAGCAGTGAAGCGGCGGGGAGCTACGAGCAGTACTTC.

There are many counts of this clonotype. The chain links TRBV2 to TRBJ1-6, with unresolved D. The CDR3 spans 15 residues. Trimming cost V 0 bases and J 7 bases, with 10 bases left between them. The germline V gene encodes CDR1 SNHLY and CDR2 FYNNEI. The CDR3 nucleotides are TGTGCCAGCAGTGAAGCTAGGGATCTCAATTCACCCCTCCACTTT. Protein sequence: CASSEARDLNSPLHF.

A word on this clonotype: A much larger clonotype is one base distant, so this may be a read error. The chain joins TRBV4-1 to TRBJ1-3, with D unclear. Looked up from germline, CDR1 is MGHRA and CDR2 is YSYEKL. Trimming took off 0 bases at V and 0 bases at J, with 6 bases between the two ends. The length of the CDR3 is 15 residues. The chain's CDR3 is CASSQDGSSGNTIYF. CDR3 bases: TGCGCCAGCAGCCAAGACGGCTCCTCTGGAAACACCATATATTTT.

To note about this clonotype: Possible read error: a much larger clone is one base away. The chain recombines TRBV11-2 with TRBJ1-4; the match to TRBD1 covers 7 bases. CDR1 SGHAT and CDR2 FQNNGV come from the germline V gene. The CDR3 extends over 14 amino acids. In DNA, the CDR3 is TGTGCCAGCAGCCTACAGGGGCAGGGCGAAAGACTGTTTTTT. It yields the protein CASSLQGQGERLFF.

This clonotype was counted ten times or more. This chain connects TRBV20-1 to TRBJ2-7; D unclear. This CDR3 spans 12 amino acids. From germline, CDR1 is DFQATT and CDR2 SNEGSKA (reference sequence). The V and J ends lost 6 bases and 2 bases respectively, with 11 bases between them. DNA of the CDR3: TGCAGTGCCAGGCGCGGAGCCTACGAGCAGTACTTC. This sequence encodes CSARRGAYEQYF.

In this sample, this clonotype turned up many times. The chain couples TRBV27 to TRBJ1-6, with 7 bases lining up with TRBD1. With V trimmed by 6 bases and J by 7 bases, 9 bases remained unmatched. This CDR3 spans 15 amino acids. The germline CDR1 and CDR2 sequences are MNHEY and SMNVEV (reference sequence). In nucleotides, the CDR3 is TGTGCCAGCAGCTCCTCAGGGACAGCAAATTCACCCCTCCACTTT. As protein: CASSSSGTANSPLHF.